This entry is about one T cell receptor beta chain. In its sample, this clonotype was seen a few times. Its antigen is unknown. The sample holds no much larger clone one base away, and base qualities are not on file. Set within a cohort of healthcare workers in London, UK, this nested case-control study involved weekly PCR testing of nasopharyngeal swabs along with blood sampling. Healthcare workers were recruited between 23 and 31 March 2020, during the week of the UK lockdown, and were followed weekly for up to roughly 15 weeks. These data belong to a study of early T cells in non-severe SARS-CoV-2 infection (dated by TCRdb to the early 2020s). Concerning the study at large: Bulk RNA from unsorted whole blood was used for TCR sequencing, so alpha and beta chains could not be paired. Summary of the overall study and its limitations: Matching against VDJdb was skewed toward anti-spike CD8 responses, likely underestimated virus-specific expansions, and missed private and CD4 specificities.

CDR1 and CDR2 (MNHNS, SASEGT) derive from the germline V gene. Inclusive of the bounding cysteine and phenylalanine, the CDR3 is 13 residues long. Only the CDR3 region is kept as DNA, spanning 39 bases read in frame from base 1. V is clipped by 6 bases and J by 5 bases, and the sequence between their germline boundaries is 11 bases long. Libraries were built with 5' RACE. The sequencing machine was a NextSeq 500. The TCR library protocol attached unique molecular identifiers to individual cDNA molecules to correct for sequencing error and PCR bias. Sequencing covered both TCR alpha and beta chains, and within each sample the abundances of alpha and beta sequences were tightly co-correlated. The authors' analysis ran thus. V gene, J gene and CDR3 annotation of TCR sequences was performed with Decombinator V4. Expanded TCRs were defined as changing significantly between any two time points under a Poisson model with p below 0.0001. Abundances of TCRs were expressed as counts per million after normalisation to the total number of TCRs sequenced in each sample. TRAV1-2 paired with TRAJ12, TRAJ20 or TRAJ33 defined MAIT TCRs, while TRAV10 paired with TRAJ18 defined iNKT TCRs. VDJdb, accessed 1 November 2021, was searched for CMV, EBV and SARS-CoV-2 annotated TCRs, excluding TCRs annotated for multiple antigens. TCRdb reanalyzed the raw reads on its own, using fastp at Q25 for trimming and MiXCR for clone calling, and kept in-frame beta chains. Merged by CDR3 protein, the rows form single entries marked with the most common genes and DNA. None of the V and J calls come from the authors' own analysis; TCRdb made them. This sample holds about 49,000 distinct CDR3 sequences; more than 10% were observed only once. The ten top clones hold 2% to 3% of the sample.

The V and J genes are TRBV6-1 and TRBJ2-1, with no D gene named confidently. Sequenced here: whole blood, sampled at baseline. The clonotype originates from an adult who was a healthcare worker with PCR-confirmed SARS-CoV-2 infection or an uninfected control (not recorded which). The nucleotides read TGTGCCAGCAGGACCAAGGCCCACAATGAGCAGTTCTTC. This encodes CASRTKAHNEQFF.